These 16 T cell receptor beta chains originate from one sample sequenced in a study of blood T cell repertoires in COVID-19. Assay used: immunoSEQ multiplex PCR; TCRdb lists only in-frame clones, some missing. Altogether 150,000 to 190,000 clones are present, roughly 80% being singletons, with the ten largest covering more than 3.5%. Sample: peripheral blood. These receptors all come from a woman older than 75 with acute or convalescent COVID-19.

The chain uses TRBV5-1 and TRBJ2-3; 9 nucleotides line up with TRBD2. Per germline, CDR1 SGHRS and CDR2 YFSETQ. V shed 0 bases and J 5 bases; nucleotides not matched to a gene: 1. The CDR3 consists of 14 residues. CDR3 residues: CASSLELAGDTQYF. Here the CDR3 DNA reads TGCGCCAGCAGCTTGGAACTAGCGGGAGATACGCAGTATTTT.

This chain links TRBV29-1 with TRBJ1-1; weak D call: TRBD1 (5 bases). This CDR3 is built from 12 residues. CDR1 SQVTM and CDR2 ANQGSEA come from the germline V gene. The V end was cut by 4 bases, the J end by 4 bases, with 10 bases between. CDR3: CSVGQMGTEAFF. CDR3 DNA sequence: TGCAGCGTTGGACAGATGGGCACTGAAGCTTTCTTT.

This rearrangement joins TRBV7-9 to TRBJ1-1, with TRBD1 identical over 9 bases. Germline CDR1 is SEHNR and CDR2 is FQNEAQ (reference sequence). V was pared by 5 bases and J by 4 bases, with 8 bases of the junction left unmatched. CDR3 size: 15 residues. The CDR3 is CASSRRTGASTEAFF. The CDR3 DNA reads TGTGCCAGCAGCCGTCGGACAGGGGCATCCACTGAAGCTTTCTTT.

This chain uses TRBV6-4 with TRBJ1-1; 9 bases are a match to TRBD1. The germline CDR1 and CDR2 sequences are MRHNA and SNTAGT. The J segment lost 3 bases and the V segment lost 6 bases, leaving 5 bases of the junction unmatched. The CDR3 totals 14 residues. CDR3 sequence: CASRKQGADTEAFF. Written as DNA, the CDR3 is TGTGCCAGCAGAAAACAGGGGGCGGACACTGAAGCTTTCTTT.

The chain couples TRBV10-3 to TRBJ1-5; D remains unclear. The CDR3 has 13 residues. Germline V gene lookup returns CDR1 ENHRY and CDR2 SYGVKD. V dropped 7 bases and J dropped 0 bases, with 7 bases sitting between them. The CDR3 coding sequence is TGTGCCATCAATCGGGATAGCAATCAGCCCCAGCATTTT. It yields the protein CAINRDSNQPQHF.

This clone was seen a few times. The rearrangement uses TRBV3-1 (or the pseudogene TRBV3-2) and TRBJ2-5, with D possibly TRBD2 on 6 matching bases. Trimming pared 4 bases from V and 0 bases from J, leaving 9 bases between. The germline V gene encodes CDR1 LGHDT and CDR2 YNNKEL (reference sequence). This CDR3 spans 14 amino acids. CDR3 in amino acids: CASSLGGYQETQYF. The CDR3 DNA is TGTGCCAGCAGCCTAGGAGGGTACCAAGAGACCCAGTACTTC.

This clone was counted a few times. The chain carries TRBV3-1 (or the pseudogene TRBV3-2) and TRBJ1-1, with D unclear. Trimming pared 4 bases from V and 1 base from J, leaving 7 bases between. CDR1 is LGHDT, CDR2 YNNKEL, per germline (reference sequence). This CDR3 has 13 amino acids. This chain's CDR3 is CASSRAPNTEAFF. The CDR3 bases are TGTGCCAGCAGCCGGGCCCCGAACACTGAAGCTTTCTTT.

The V call is TRBV6-5, the J call TRBJ1-1; TRBD1 might be the D (5 bases). CDR1 is MNHEY and CDR2 is SVGAGI in the germline V gene. V was pared by 0 bases and J by 3 bases, with 14 bases between. CDR3 length: 16 amino acids. The CDR3 protein is CASSYSGGGDHTEAFF. The CDR3 DNA reads TGTGCCAGCAGTTACTCAGGCGGGGGGGATCACACTGAAGCTTTCTTT.

A word on this clone: Other DNA variants within this sample encode the same CDR3. This chain joins TRBV6-5 and TRBJ2-3; D might be TRBD2 (5 bases). The CDR3 totals 16 residues. CDR1 is MNHEY, CDR2 SVGAGI, per germline. V was cut by 0 bases and J by 0 bases, with 10 bases left in between. The CDR3 sequence: CASSYSGRASTDTQYF. CDR3 DNA sequence: TGTGCCAGCAGTTACTCGGGGAGAGCTAGCACAGATACGCAGTATTTT.

The J gene is TRBJ2-1, the V gene TRBV9; 14 bases line up with TRBD2. The CDR3 covers 15 residues. J gave up 7 bases and V 3 bases, and 3 bases lay outside the gene matches. Per germline, CDR1 SGDLS and CDR2 YYNGEE. The CDR3 region is CASSAGLAGVNEQFF. The DNA of the CDR3 is TGTGCCAGCAGCGCGGGACTAGCGGGAGTTAATGAGCAGTTCTTC. Combining the CDR3 with reference TRBV9 and TRBJ2-1 gives the whole variable domain DSGVTQTPKHLITATGQRVTLRCSPRSGDLSVYWYQQSLDQGLQFLIQYYNGEERAKGNILERFSAQQFPDLHSELNLSSLELGDSALYFCASSAGLAGVNEQFFGPGTRLTVL.

CDR3 in DNA: TGTGCCAGCAGCACCACCGGGACAGGGGTCTCTAATTCACCCCTCCACTTT. It encodes CASSTTGTGVSNSPLHF. The V call is TRBV5-5, the J call TRBJ1-6, with TRBD1 identical over 10 bases. V shed 4 bases, J shed 6 bases, and the junction held 10 bases outside the gene matches. CDR3 length: 17 residues. CDR1 and CDR2 (germline): SGHKS, YYEKEE (reference sequence).

V and J are TRBV11-2 and TRBJ1-1, with D possibly matching TRBD1 (5 bases). This CDR3 comprises 15 residues. Trimming removed 4 bases from V and 8 bases from J, with 20 bases in between. Germline loops: CDR1 SGHAT, CDR2 FQNNGV. The CDR3, as DNA: TGTGCCAGCAGCTCCTCACAGGCTAGGATACAGGAAGCTTTCTTT. This sequence encodes CASSSSQARIQEAFF. The full variable domain, in which reference TRBV11-2 and TRBJ1-1 provide the parts outside the CDR3, is EAGVAQSPRYKIIEKRQSVAFWCNPISGHATLYWYQQILGQGPKLLIQFQNNGVVDDSQLPKDRFSAERLKGVDSTLKIQPAKLEDSAVYLCASSSSQARIQEAFFGQGTRLTVV.

The chain's CDR3 is CASSWGEGSYNEQFF. The CDR3 DNA reads as TGCGCCAGCAGCTGGGGTGAGGGCTCCTACAATGAGCAGTTCTTC. The rearrangement links TRBV5-1 to TRBJ2-1; D perhaps matches TRBD2 (5 bases). Between the trimmed V and J ends, which lost 3 bases and 0 bases, there was a span of 10 bases. The CDR3 totals 15 residues. Germline lookup yields CDR1 SGHRS and CDR2 YFSETQ.

The V gene is TRBV5-1, the J gene TRBJ2-2, with a tentative D call TRBD1 (5 bases). Germline CDR1 and CDR2: SGHRS and YFSETQ. V lost 0 bases to trimming and J lost 1 base, with 7 bases between them. CDR3 length: 15 amino acids. The CDR3 reads CASSLDRLNTGELFF. CDR3 nucleotides: TGCGCCAGCAGCTTGGACAGGTTGAACACCGGGGAGCTGTTTTTT.

This chain connects TRBV6-6 to TRBJ1-4; tentative D call: TRBD1 (5 bases). The V gene's germline CDR1 is MNHNY and CDR2 SVGAGI (reference sequence). The germline V and J ends were trimmed by 4 bases and 8 bases, with 11 bases remaining between them. This CDR3 is built from 13 residues. The DNA for the CDR3 is TGTGCCAGCAGTTCTAGGGGTTTAGAAAAACTGTTTTTT. Its translation: CASSSRGLEKLFF.

As regards this clone: One end of the junction varies from germline; a read error may be responsible. The chain joins TRBV2 to TRBJ1-2, with D possibly TRBD1 on 5 matching bases. Germline V gene lookup returns CDR1 SNHLY and CDR2 FYNNEI. The CDR3 is 14 residues long. The CDR3 coding sequence is TGTGCCAGCAGAGAAGGGGCAGGGCTCTATGGCTACACCTTC. Amino acids: CASREGAGLYGYTF.